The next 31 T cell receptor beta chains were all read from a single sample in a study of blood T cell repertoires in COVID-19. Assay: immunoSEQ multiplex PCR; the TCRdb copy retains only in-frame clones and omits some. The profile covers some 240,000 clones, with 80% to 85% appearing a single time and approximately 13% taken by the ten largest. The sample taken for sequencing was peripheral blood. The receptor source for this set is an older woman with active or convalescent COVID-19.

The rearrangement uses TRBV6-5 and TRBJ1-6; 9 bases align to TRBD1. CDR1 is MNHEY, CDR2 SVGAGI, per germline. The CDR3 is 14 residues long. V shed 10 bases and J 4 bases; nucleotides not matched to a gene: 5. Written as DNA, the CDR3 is TGTGCCACCAGGACAGGGGAATATAATTCACCCCTCCACTTT. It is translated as CATRTGEYNSPLHF.

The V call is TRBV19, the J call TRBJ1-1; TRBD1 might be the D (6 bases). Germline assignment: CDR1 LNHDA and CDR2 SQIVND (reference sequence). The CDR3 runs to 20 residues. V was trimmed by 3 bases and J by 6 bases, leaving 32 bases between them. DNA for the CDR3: TGTGCCAGTAGTATGGGGCCGACAGGTCCTGAAGCTCTCCGTCGCCCTGAAGCTTTCTTT. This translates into CASSMGPTGPEALRRPEAFF.

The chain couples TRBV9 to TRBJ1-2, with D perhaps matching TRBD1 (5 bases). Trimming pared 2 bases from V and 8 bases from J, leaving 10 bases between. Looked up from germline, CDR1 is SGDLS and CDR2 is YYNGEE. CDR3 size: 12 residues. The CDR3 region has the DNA TGTGCCAGCAGCGTCGACAGCCAAGGCTACACCTTC. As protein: CASSVDSQGYTF.

The CDR3 loop is CASSYPIGQGYYGYTF. Written as DNA, the CDR3 is TGTGCCAGCAGTTACCCGATCGGACAGGGATACTATGGCTACACCTTC. The V call is TRBV6-2 or TRBV6-3, the J call TRBJ1-2, with 8 bases that match TRBD1. The germline CDR1 and CDR2 sequences are MNHEY and SVGEGT. The V and J ends lost 2 bases and 3 bases, in that order; junction bases with no gene match: 8. This CDR3 contains 16 residues.

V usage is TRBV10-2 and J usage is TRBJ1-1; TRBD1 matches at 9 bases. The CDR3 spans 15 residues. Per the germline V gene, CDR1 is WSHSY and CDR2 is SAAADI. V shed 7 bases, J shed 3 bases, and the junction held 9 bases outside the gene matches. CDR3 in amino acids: CASTSPWDRDTEAFF. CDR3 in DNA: TGCGCCAGCACGTCACCGTGGGACAGGGACACTGAAGCTTTCTTT.

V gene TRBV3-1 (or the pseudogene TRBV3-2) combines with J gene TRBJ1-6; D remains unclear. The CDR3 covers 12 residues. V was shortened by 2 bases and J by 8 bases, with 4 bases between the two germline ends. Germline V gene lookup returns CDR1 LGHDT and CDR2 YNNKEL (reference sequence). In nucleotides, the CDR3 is TGTGCCAGCAGCCAACTTGATTCACCCCTCCACTTT. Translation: CASSQLDSPLHF.

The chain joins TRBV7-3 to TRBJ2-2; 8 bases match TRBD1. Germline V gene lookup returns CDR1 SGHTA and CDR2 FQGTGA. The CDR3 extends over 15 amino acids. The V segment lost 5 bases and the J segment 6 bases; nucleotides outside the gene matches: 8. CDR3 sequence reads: CASSPRWTGSGELFF. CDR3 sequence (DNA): TGTGCCAGCAGCCCGCGATGGACAGGGTCCGGGGAGCTGTTTTTT.

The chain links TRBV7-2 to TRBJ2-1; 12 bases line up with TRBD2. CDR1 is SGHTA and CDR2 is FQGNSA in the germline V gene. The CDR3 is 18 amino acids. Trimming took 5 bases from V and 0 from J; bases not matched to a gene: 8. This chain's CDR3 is CASSRGLAGVSSYNEQFF. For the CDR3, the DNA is TGTGCCAGCAGCCGGGGACTAGCGGGCGTCAGCTCCTACAATGAGCAGTTCTTC.

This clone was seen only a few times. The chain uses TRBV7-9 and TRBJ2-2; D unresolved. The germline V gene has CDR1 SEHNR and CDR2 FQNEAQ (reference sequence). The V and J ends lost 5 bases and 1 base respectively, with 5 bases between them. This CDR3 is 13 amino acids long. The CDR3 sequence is CASSLLNTGELFF. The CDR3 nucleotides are TGTGCCAGCAGCCTCTTGAACACCGGGGAGCTGTTTTTT.

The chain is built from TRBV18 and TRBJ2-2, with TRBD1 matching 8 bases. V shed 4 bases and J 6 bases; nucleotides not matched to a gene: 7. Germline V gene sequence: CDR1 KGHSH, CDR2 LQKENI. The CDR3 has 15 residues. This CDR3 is CASSLSGQGPGELFF. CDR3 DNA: TGTGCCAGCTCACTAAGTGGACAGGGACCCGGGGAGCTGTTTTTT.

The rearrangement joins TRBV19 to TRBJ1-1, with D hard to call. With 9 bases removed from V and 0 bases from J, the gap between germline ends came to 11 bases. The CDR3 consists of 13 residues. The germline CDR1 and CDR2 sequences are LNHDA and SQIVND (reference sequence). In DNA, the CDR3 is TGTGCCAGCTCCCGTCAGGTGAACACTGAAGCTTTCTTT. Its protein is CASSRQVNTEAFF.

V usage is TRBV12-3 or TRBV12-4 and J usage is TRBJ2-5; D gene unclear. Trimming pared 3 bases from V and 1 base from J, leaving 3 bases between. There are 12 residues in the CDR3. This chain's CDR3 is CASSFSQETQYF. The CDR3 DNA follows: TGTGCCAGCAGTTTCAGCCAAGAGACCCAGTACTTC.

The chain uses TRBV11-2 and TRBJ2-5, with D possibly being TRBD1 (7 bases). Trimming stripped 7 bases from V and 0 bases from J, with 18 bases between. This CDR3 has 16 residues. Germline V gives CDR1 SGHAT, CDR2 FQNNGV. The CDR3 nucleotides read TGTGCCAGCACCGCGGCGGGACAGCCTTACCAAGAGACCCAGTACTTC. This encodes CASTAAGQPYQETQYF. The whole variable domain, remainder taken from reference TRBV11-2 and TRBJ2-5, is EAGVAQSPRYKIIEKRQSVAFWCNPISGHATLYWYQQILGQGPKLLIQFQNNGVVDDSQLPKDRFSAERLKGVDSTLKIQPAKLEDSAVYLCASTAAGQPYQETQYFGPGTRLLVL.

In DNA, the CDR3 is TGTGCCTGGAGTAGTGGGCAGGGGGAAAACATTCAGTACTTC. It yields the protein CAWSSGQGENIQYF. This chain uses TRBV30 with TRBJ2-4; 7 nucleotides match TRBD1. Germline V gives CDR1 GTSNPN, CDR2 SVGIG (reference sequence). CDR3 size: 14 residues. The junction had 6 bases not matched to a gene; V was cut back by 2 bases and J by 5 bases.

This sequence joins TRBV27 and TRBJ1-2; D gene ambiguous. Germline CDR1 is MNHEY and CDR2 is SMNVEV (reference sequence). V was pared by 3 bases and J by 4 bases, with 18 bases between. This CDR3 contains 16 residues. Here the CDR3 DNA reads TGTGCCAGCAGTTTCGGGAAGGGCAGATCCCTCTATGGCTACACCTTC. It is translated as CASSFGKGRSLYGYTF.

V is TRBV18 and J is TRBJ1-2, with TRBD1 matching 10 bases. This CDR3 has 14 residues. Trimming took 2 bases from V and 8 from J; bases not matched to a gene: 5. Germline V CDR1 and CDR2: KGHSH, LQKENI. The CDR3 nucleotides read TGTGCCAGCTCACCAAGTGGGACAGGGGCGGGCTACACCTTC. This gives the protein CASSPSGTGAGYTF.

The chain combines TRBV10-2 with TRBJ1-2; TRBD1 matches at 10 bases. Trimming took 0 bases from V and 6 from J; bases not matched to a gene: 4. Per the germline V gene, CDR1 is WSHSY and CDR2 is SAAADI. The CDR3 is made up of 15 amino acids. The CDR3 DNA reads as TGCGCCAGCAGTGAGTCATGGACAGGGGGAAATGGCTACACCTTC. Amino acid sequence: CASSESWTGGNGYTF.

The CDR3 region has the DNA TGCGCCAGCAGCCCCAGGGGGAAATCCTATGGCTACACCTTC. Its protein is CASSPRGKSYGYTF. This chain uses TRBV10-2 with TRBJ1-2, with 7 nucleotides matching TRBD1. Looked up from germline, CDR1 is WSHSY and CDR2 is SAAADI. After removal of 6 bases from V and 4 bases from J, the junction contained 8 bases not matched to a gene. The CDR3 loop spans 14 amino acids.

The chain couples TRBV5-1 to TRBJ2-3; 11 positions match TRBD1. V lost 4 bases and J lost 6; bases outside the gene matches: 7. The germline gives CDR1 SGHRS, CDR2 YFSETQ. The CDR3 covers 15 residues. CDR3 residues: CASSDGTGGRDTQYF. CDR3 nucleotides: TGCGCCAGCAGCGATGGGACAGGGGGTAGGGATACGCAGTATTTT.

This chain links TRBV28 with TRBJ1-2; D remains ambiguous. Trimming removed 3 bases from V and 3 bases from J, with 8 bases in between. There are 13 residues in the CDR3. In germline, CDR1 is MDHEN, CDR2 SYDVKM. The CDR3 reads CASSLMGDYGYTF. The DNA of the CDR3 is TGTGCCAGCAGTTTGATGGGAGACTATGGCTACACCTTC.

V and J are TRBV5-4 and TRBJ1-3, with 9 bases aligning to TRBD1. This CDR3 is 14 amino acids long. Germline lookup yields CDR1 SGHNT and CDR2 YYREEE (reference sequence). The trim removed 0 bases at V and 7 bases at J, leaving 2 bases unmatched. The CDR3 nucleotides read TGTGCCAGCAGCTTGGGAACAGGGGGCAACACCATATATTTT. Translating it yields CASSLGTGGNTIYF.

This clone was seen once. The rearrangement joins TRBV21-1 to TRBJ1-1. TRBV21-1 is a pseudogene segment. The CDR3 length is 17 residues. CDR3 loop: CASSNPGGCQGCTEAFF. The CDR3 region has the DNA TGTGCCAGCAGCAACCCGGGGGGTTGCCAGGGGTGCACTGAAGCTTTCTTT.

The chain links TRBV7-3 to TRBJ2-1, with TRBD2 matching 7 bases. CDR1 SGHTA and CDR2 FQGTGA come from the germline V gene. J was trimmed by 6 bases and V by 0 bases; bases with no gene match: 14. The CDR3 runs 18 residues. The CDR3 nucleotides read TGTGCCAGCAGCTTAACGGGGGACCCCGGGACTACCGTCAATGAGCAGTTCTTC. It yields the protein CASSLTGDPGTTVNEQFF.

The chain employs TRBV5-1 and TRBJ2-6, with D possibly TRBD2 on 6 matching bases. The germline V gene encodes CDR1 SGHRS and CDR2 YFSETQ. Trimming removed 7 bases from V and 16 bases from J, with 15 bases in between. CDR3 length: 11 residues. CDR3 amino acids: CASYQSGTLTF. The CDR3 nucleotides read TGCGCCAGCTACCAATCCGGGACTCTGACTTTC.

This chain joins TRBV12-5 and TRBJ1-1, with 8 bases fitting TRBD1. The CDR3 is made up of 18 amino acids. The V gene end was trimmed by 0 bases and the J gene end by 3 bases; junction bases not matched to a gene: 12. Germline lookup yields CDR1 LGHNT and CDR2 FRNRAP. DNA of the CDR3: TGTGCTAGTGGTTTGGTACGGGCGGGGACAGGAATGGACACTGAAGCTTTCTTT. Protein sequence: CASGLVRAGTGMDTEAFF.

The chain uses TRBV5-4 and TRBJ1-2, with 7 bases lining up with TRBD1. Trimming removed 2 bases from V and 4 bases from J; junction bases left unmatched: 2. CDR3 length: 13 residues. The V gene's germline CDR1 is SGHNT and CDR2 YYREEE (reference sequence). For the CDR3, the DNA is TGTGCCAGCAGCTTTACAGGGGTCTATGGCTACACCTTC. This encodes CASSFTGVYGYTF.

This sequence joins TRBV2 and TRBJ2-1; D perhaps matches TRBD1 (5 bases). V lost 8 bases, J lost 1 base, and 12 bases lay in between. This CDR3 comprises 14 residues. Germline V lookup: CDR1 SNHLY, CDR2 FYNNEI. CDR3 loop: CASEARASYNEQFF. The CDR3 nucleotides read TGTGCCAGCGAGGCCAGGGCGTCCTACAATGAGCAGTTCTTC.

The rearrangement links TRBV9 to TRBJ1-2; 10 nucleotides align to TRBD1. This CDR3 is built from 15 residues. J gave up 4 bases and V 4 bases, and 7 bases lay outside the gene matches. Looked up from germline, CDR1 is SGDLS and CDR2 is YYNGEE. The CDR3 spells CASSPSGQGTYGYTF. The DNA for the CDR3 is TGTGCCAGCAGCCCATCGGGACAGGGGACCTATGGCTACACCTTC.

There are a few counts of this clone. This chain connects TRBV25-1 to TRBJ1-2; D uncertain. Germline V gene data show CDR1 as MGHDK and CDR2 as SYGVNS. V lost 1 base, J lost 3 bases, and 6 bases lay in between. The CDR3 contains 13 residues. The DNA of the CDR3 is TGTGCCAGCAGTGAATTGGGAGACTATGGCTACACCTTC. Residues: CASSELGDYGYTF.

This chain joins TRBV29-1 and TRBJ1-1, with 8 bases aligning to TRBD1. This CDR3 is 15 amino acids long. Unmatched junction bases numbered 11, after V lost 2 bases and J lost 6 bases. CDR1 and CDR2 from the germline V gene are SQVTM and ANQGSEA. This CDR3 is CSVESRGRNGAEAFF. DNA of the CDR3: TGCAGCGTTGAATCCAGGGGGCGAAATGGGGCTGAAGCTTTCTTT.

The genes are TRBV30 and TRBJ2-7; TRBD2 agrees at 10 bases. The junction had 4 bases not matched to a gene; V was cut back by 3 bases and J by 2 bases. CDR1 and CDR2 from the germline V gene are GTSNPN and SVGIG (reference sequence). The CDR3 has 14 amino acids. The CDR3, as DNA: TGTGCCTGGAGGACTAGCGGGCTCACCTACGAGCAGTACTTC. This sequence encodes CAWRTSGLTYEQYF.